The sequence of this T cell receptor beta chain was determined in a study of blood T cell repertoires in COVID-19. About the research overall: In each case, the material was cDNA or gDNA derived from T cells, B-cell-depleted T cells, or PBMCs.

The CDR3 consists of 15 residues. Germline CDR1 and CDR2: SGHDT and YYEEEE. Under the authors' procedure: From reference gene primer amplification, estimates of nucleated cell counts were derived. The protocol was immunoSEQ multiplex PCR, while the TCRdb copy is restricted to in-frame clones and leaves out a portion. Clone size and V and J calls were adopted from that table, with D and trimming inferred from the DNA. The sample lists about 240,000 clones, about nine tenths seen once, with roughly 2.6% in the top ten. Participants reported their clinical history, and cohort assignment relied on those reports. Concerning this clone: At one of its ends the junction is not consistent with the germline gene, which may arise from a read error.

The sequenced sample consisted of PBMCs or T cells enriched from blood (not recorded which). The TCR originated in a woman aged 25 to 39 with acute COVID-19. The chain couples TRBV5-6 to TRBJ2-1, with TRBD1 matching over 7 bases. The CDR3: CASSPANGSRGTEVF. The CDR3 DNA follows: TGTGCCAGCAGCCCCGCCAACGGTTCCAGGGGGACGGAAGTCTTC.